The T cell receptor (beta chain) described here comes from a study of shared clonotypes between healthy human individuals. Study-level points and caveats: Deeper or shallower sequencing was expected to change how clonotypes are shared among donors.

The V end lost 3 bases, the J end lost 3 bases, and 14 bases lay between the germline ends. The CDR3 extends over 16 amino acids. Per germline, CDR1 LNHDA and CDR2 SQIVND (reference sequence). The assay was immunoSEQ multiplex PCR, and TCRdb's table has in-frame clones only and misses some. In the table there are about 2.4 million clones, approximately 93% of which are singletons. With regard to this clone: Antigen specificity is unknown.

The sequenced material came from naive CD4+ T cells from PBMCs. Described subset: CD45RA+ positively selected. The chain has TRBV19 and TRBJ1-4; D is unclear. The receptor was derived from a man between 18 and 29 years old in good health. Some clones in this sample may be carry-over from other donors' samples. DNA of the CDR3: TGTGCCAGTAGTATTATAACGCCCGGATCTAATGAAAAACTGTTTTTT. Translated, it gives CASSIITPGSNEKLFF.